These T cell receptor beta chains were read from a single sample in a study of blood T cells in healthy people across ages. One entry per CDR3 protein results from TCRdb running MiXCR on the 5' RACE reads. The sample has 790,000 or so distinct CDR3 sequences, 35% to 60% seen once. The sequenced sample was blood. Every receptor here comes from a man at least 80 years old in good health. Each CDR3 is given without its conserved first and last residue. Fields, in order: J gene, V gene, CDR3 protein.

J gene: TRBJ1-5
V gene: TRBV6-2/TRBV6-3
CDR3 protein: ASSYSIKDRDNNSNQPQH

J gene: TRBJ2-7
V gene: TRBV28
CDR3 protein: ASSLMGLGSYEQY

J gene: TRBJ2-4
V gene: TRBV9
CDR3 protein: ASSGRTSGSFQY

J gene: TRBJ2-3
V gene: TRBV5-1
CDR3 protein: ASSDSALVDAQY

J gene: TRBJ2-5
V gene: TRBV11-3
CDR3 protein: ASSIGGAEGKTQY

J gene: TRBJ2-7
V gene: TRBV20-1
CDR3 protein: SARPSGSAGEQY

J gene: TRBJ2-6
V gene: TRBV14
CDR3 protein: ASSQVVIAGSGANVLT

J gene: TRBJ2-5
V gene: TRBV10-3
CDR3 protein: AISASGSLNEQY

J gene: TRBJ2-3
V gene: TRBV28
CDR3 protein: ASKGTGTDTQY

J gene: TRBJ1-4
V gene: TRBV29-1
CDR3 protein: SVFSGTLGEKLF

J gene: TRBJ2-7
V gene: TRBV15
CDR3 protein: ATNRDRATYEQY

J gene: TRBJ1-4
V gene: TRBV6-2/TRBV6-3
CDR3 protein: ASRTRVFHEKLF

J gene: TRBJ2-3
V gene: TRBV7-9
CDR3 protein: ASSLASGESTDTQY

J gene: TRBJ2-1
V gene: TRBV27
CDR3 protein: ASSMTGSREQF

J gene: TRBJ2-7
V gene: TRBV5-1
CDR3 protein: ASSLRGDHEQY

J gene: TRBJ1-5
V gene: TRBV10-3
CDR3 protein: ATSGQNQPQH

J gene: TRBJ2-3
V gene: TRBV28
CDR3 protein: ASSLAAFTDTQY

J gene: TRBJ1-4
V gene: TRBV11-3
CDR3 protein: ASSRRQGLSTNEKLF

J gene: TRBJ2-5
V gene: TRBV10-3
CDR3 protein: AISPTGQGKKTQY

J gene: TRBJ1-2
V gene: TRBV27
CDR3 protein: ASQPLGDYGYT

J gene: TRBJ2-3
V gene: TRBV4-3
CDR3 protein: ASSQSLFVGLAGTTDTQY

J gene: TRBJ2-1
V gene: TRBV20-1
CDR3 protein: SGRIYNEQF

J gene: TRBJ2-1
V gene: TRBV27
CDR3 protein: ASSFGLAGIDEQV

J gene: TRBJ2-3
V gene: TRBV7-9
CDR3 protein: ASSTTAGGDTQY

J gene: TRBJ1-4
V gene: TRBV20-1
CDR3 protein: SARIQGGEKLF

J gene: TRBJ2-5
V gene: TRBV12-3/TRBV12-4
CDR3 protein: ASSLDLAGGQETQY

J gene: TRBJ2-1
V gene: TRBV5-1
CDR3 protein: ASNSGEPYNEQF

J gene: TRBJ2-1
V gene: TRBV12-3/TRBV12-4
CDR3 protein: ASSGGLGSSYNEQF

J gene: TRBJ1-2
V gene: TRBV20-1
CDR3 protein: SARGDRVNYGYT

J gene: TRBJ2-7
V gene: TRBV20-1
CDR3 protein: SAIRGSYEQY

J gene: TRBJ2-4
V gene: TRBV6-1
CDR3 protein: ASTRQGIGDNGQY

J gene: TRBJ1-4
V gene: TRBV28
CDR3 protein: ASTSEGATNEKLF

J gene: TRBJ1-1
V gene: TRBV5-1
CDR3 protein: ASSPTAGRQALSAEAF

J gene: TRBJ2-7
V gene: TRBV7-2
CDR3 protein: ASSLWATSYNEQY

J gene: TRBJ2-7
V gene: TRBV10-3
CDR3 protein: AISEGLGLTYEQY

J gene: TRBJ2-1
V gene: TRBV2
CDR3 protein: ASSPIGTKRNEQF

J gene: TRBJ1-2
V gene: TRBV29-1
CDR3 protein: SVEEGVYGYT

J gene: TRBJ2-7
V gene: TRBV30
CDR3 protein: AFGMREQY

J gene: TRBJ1-5
V gene: TRBV4-2
CDR3 protein: ASSPWGDNQPQH

J gene: TRBJ2-1
V gene: TRBV12-3/TRBV12-4
CDR3 protein: ASTPTSGGAYEQF

J gene: .
V gene: TRBV14
CDR3 protein: ASSQSTSGYVISSYNEQY

J gene: TRBJ2-4
V gene: TRBV5-1
CDR3 protein: ASKPGQGRNIQY

J gene: TRBJ2-7
V gene: TRBV15
CDR3 protein: ATSRDVAASYEQY

J gene: TRBJ2-2
V gene: TRBV4-1
CDR3 protein: ASSQDGLRGTSGSTGELF